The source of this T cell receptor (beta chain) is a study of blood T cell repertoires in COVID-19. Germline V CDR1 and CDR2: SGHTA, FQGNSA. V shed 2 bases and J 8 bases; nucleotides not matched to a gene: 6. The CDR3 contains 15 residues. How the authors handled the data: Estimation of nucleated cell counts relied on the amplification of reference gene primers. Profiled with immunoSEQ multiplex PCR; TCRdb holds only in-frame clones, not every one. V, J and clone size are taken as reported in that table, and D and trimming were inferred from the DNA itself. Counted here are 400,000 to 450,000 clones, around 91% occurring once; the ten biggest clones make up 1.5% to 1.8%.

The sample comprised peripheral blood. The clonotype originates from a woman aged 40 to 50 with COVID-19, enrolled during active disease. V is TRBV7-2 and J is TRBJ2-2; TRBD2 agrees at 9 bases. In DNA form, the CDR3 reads TGTGCCAGCAGCTTAAAATGGAGCGGGAGGGGGGAGCTGTTTTTT. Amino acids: CASSLKWSGRGELFF. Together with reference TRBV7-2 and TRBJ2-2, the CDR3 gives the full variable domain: GAGVSQSPSNKVTEKGKDVELRCDPISGHTALYWYRQSLGQGLEFLIYFQGNSAPDKSGLPSDRFSAERTGGSVSTLTIQRTQQEDSAVYLCASSLKWSGRGELFFGEGSRLTVL.